The present TCR beta chain was sequenced within a study of cytomegalovirus exposure and HLA in healthy donors. As for this clone: Within the sample, other DNA sequences also encode this same CDR3.

Researchers ran the PCR with 60 Vbeta and 13 Jbeta primers. TCRdb's table, derived via immunoSEQ multiplex PCR, lists solely in-frame clones and lacks some. This table has 80,000 to 100,000 clones, around 80% appearing once. Source material: PBMCs. The source is a man aged 35 to 55 in good health and CMV-seropositive.

The chain's CDR3 is CASSPQGASNQPQHF. CDR3 DNA sequence: TGTGCCAGCTCACCACAGGGGGCGAGCAATCAGCCCCAGCATTTT. This sequence joins TRBV18 and TRBJ1-5; 7 bases line up with TRBD1. V lost 1 base and J lost 1; bases outside the gene matches: 1. The CDR3 covers 15 residues. From germline, CDR1 is KGHSH and CDR2 LQKENI.